Below, 20 T cell receptor beta chains from the same sample are listed, as sequenced in a study of shared clonotypes between healthy human individuals. The data were produced by immunoSEQ multiplex PCR, yet TCRdb's version contains in-frame clones alone and is incomplete. The table has about 2.1 million clones, roughly 91% seen once. CD45RO-negative, CCR7-selected cells formed the naive CD8 fraction, which excluded terminally differentiated effector memory CD45RA+ cells. The sample consisted of naive CD8+ T cells from PBMCs. The receptors originated from a man between 18 and 35 years old in good health. Some clones in this sample may be carry-over from other donors' samples.

As to this clone: Within the sample, other DNA sequences also encode this same CDR3. This chain links TRBV9 with TRBJ2-7, with D perhaps given as TRBD1 or TRBD2 (5 bases each). V was trimmed by 2 bases and J by 2 bases, leaving 11 bases between them. The CDR3 is 14 amino acids. Germline V gene sequence: CDR1 SGDLS, CDR2 YYNGEE. The CDR3 reads CASSVSGRAYEQYF. In DNA, the CDR3 is TGTGCCAGCAGCGTCTCGGGACGGGCCTACGAGCAGTACTTC.

In this sample, this clone turned up once. V is TRBV27 and J is TRBJ1-5, with 7 bases aligning to TRBD1. CDR1 and CDR2 (germline): MNHEY, SMNVEV (reference sequence). CDR3 size: 14 residues. V lost 5 bases, J lost 4 bases, and 5 bases stayed unmatched. The CDR3, as DNA: TGTGCCAGCAGTCCGGGACAGCTAAATCAGCCCCAGCATTTT. Amino acid sequence: CASSPGQLNQPQHF.

This rearrangement joins TRBV6-5 to TRBJ2-7; TRBD1 matches 10 bases. Looked up from germline, CDR1 is MNHEY and CDR2 is SVGAGI. The CDR3 runs 14 residues. The ends lost 10 bases at V and 0 bases at J; junction bases unmatched: 6. The CDR3 here is CATSGDRGSYEQYF. CDR3 in DNA: TGTGCCACCTCGGGGGACAGGGGCTCCTACGAGCAGTACTTC.

V is TRBV30 and J is TRBJ1-2, with a tentative D call TRBD1 (6 bases). This CDR3 comprises 13 residues. Trimming removed 2 bases at V and 4 bases at J, with 11 bases between. Germline assignment: CDR1 GTSNPN and CDR2 SVGIG (reference sequence). CDR3 in amino acids: CAWSLTGPYGYTF. In DNA form, the CDR3 reads TGTGCCTGGAGTCTTACAGGGCCCTATGGCTACACCTTC.

The chain has TRBV27 and TRBJ2-2; D assignment may be TRBD1 or TRBD2 (6 bases each). The CDR3 has 14 amino acids. Trimming removed 6 bases at V and 9 bases at J, with 17 bases between. CDR1 is MNHEY, CDR2 SMNVEV, per germline (reference sequence). CDR3 protein: CASSGGAGPRELFF. The DNA of the CDR3 is TGTGCCAGCAGCGGGGGCGCGGGCCCGCGGGAGCTGTTTTTT.

The chain carries TRBV27 and TRBJ2-3; a possible D gene is TRBD1 (6 bases). V lost 6 bases and J lost 1, with 8 bases in between. The CDR3 loop spans 13 amino acids. CDR1 and CDR2 (germline): MNHEY, SMNVEV (reference sequence). The CDR3 here is CASRQGRTDTQYF. CDR3 coding DNA: TGTGCCAGCAGACAGGGACGCACAGATACGCAGTATTTT.

Here the CDR3 DNA reads TGTGCCAGCAGCTTGACTTTAGCGGGAGGGTACAATGAGCAGTTCTTC. Its protein is CASSLTLAGGYNEQFF. J is TRBJ2-1 and V is TRBV7-3; 11 bases align to TRBD2. Germline assignment: CDR1 SGHTA and CDR2 FQGTGA. This CDR3 contains 16 residues. The V segment lost 3 bases and the J segment 4 bases; nucleotides outside the gene matches: 5. The variable domain in full, with the rest retrieved from reference TRBV7-3 and TRBJ2-1, is GAGVSQTPSNKVTEKGKYVELRCDPISGHTALYWYRQSLGQGPEFLIYFQGTGAADDSGLPNDRFFAVRPEGSVSTLKIQRTERGDSAVYLCASSLTLAGGYNEQFFGPGTRLTVL.

As for this clone: This CDR3 is also generated by other DNA sequences in the sample. The rearrangement links TRBV27 to TRBJ2-7, with D uncertain. V lost 0 bases to trimming and J lost 2 bases, with 8 bases between them. Per the germline V gene, CDR1 is MNHEY and CDR2 is SMNVEV (reference sequence). CDR3 size: 14 residues. As DNA, the CDR3 is TGTGCCAGCAGTTTATCTGTGGGTACCTACGAGCAGTACTTC. Protein sequence: CASSLSVGTYEQYF.

The chain employs TRBV5-1 and TRBJ2-7; 7 nucleotides align to TRBD2. The CDR3 sequence is 16 residues long. Trimming cost V 5 bases and J 0 bases; bases outside gene matches: 11. Germline CDR1 reads SGHRS; CDR2 reads YFSETQ. The CDR3 coding sequence is TGCGCCAGCAGTCAACCCACTAGCGCGAGCTCCTACGAGCAGTACTTC. This sequence encodes CASSQPTSASSYEQYF.

This clone showed up just once. The rearrangement joins TRBV29-1 to TRBJ1-2; no definite D call. CDR1 SQVTM and CDR2 ANQGSEA come from the germline V gene. The CDR3 contains 12 residues. Trimming removed 6 bases from V and 4 bases from J, with 12 bases in between. CDR3: CSVHQGPYGYTF. The CDR3 DNA reads as TGCAGCGTACACCAAGGACCCTATGGCTACACCTTC.

In DNA, the CDR3 is TGTGCCAGCCGGACCATCGATAGCACAGATACGCAGTATTTT. It encodes CASRTIDSTDTQYF. The chain is built from TRBV27 and TRBJ2-3, with D uncertain. V was pared by 8 bases and J by 0 bases, with 12 bases between. Per the germline V gene, CDR1 is MNHEY and CDR2 is SMNVEV (reference sequence). This CDR3 has 14 residues.

The V and J genes are TRBV6-5 and TRBJ2-1; maybe TRBD2 (6 bases). There are 16 residues in the CDR3. V was trimmed by 0 bases and J by 0 bases, leaving 9 bases between them. Germline lookup yields CDR1 MNHEY and CDR2 SVGAGI. CDR3 region: CASSYSGGFSYNEQFF. The CDR3 DNA reads TGTGCCAGCAGTTACTCGGGGGGATTCTCCTACAATGAGCAGTTCTTC.

The rearrangement uses TRBV28 and TRBJ2-7, with 7 bases lining up with TRBD2. From germline, CDR1 is MDHEN and CDR2 SYDVKM. After removal of 5 bases from V and 7 bases from J, the junction contained 11 bases not matched to a gene. This CDR3 is built from 14 residues. Here the CDR3 reads CASSPRGRGGEQYF. In DNA, the CDR3 is TGTGCCAGCAGTCCTCGGGGTAGGGGAGGGGAGCAGTACTTC. The full variable domain, with the rest looked up from reference TRBV28 and TRBJ2-7, is DVKVTQSSRYLVKRTGEKVFLECVQDMDHENMFWYRQDPGLGLRLIYFSYDVKMKEKGDIPEGYSVSREKKERFSLILESASTNQTSMYLCASSPRGRGGEQYFGPGTRLTVT.

J is TRBJ2-7 and V is TRBV10-3; 8 nucleotides agree with TRBD1. CDR3 length equals 13 residues. Germline V gene sequence: CDR1 ENHRY, CDR2 SYGVKD. V was pared by 8 bases and J by 4 bases, with 7 bases of the junction left unmatched. CDR3 sequence reads: CAIGGDRPYEQYF. The DNA for the CDR3 is TGTGCCATCGGCGGGGACAGGCCGTACGAGCAGTACTTC.

The J gene is TRBJ2-7, the V gene TRBV4-3; TRBD2 matches at 7 bases. There are 15 residues in the CDR3. J lost 2 bases, V lost 0 bases, and 4 bases had no gene match. Germline CDR1 and CDR2: LGHNA and YSLEER. CDR3 region: CASSQDLGLAYEQYF. CDR3 bases: TGCGCCAGCAGCCAAGATCTTGGACTAGCCTACGAGCAGTACTTC.

This clone showed up just a few times. V is TRBV28 and J is TRBJ1-1, with D unclear. This CDR3 is built from 12 residues. The germline V and J ends were trimmed by 7 bases and 5 bases, with 11 bases remaining between them. The V gene's germline CDR1 is MDHEN and CDR2 SYDVKM. CDR3 DNA: TGTGCCAGCATAATGGGGAGGACTGAAGCTTTCTTT. It is translated as CASIMGRTEAFF.

This clone was seen a single time. Other DNA sequences in this sample translate to the same CDR3. V gene TRBV6-5 combines with J gene TRBJ2-7, with a possible D match to TRBD2 (5 bases). Germline CDR1 MNHEY, CDR2 SVGAGI. The CDR3 spans 13 residues. V was clipped by 0 bases and J by 5 bases, with 8 bases between them. Here the CDR3 reads CASSYSAGDEQYF. The CDR3, as DNA: TGTGCCAGCAGTTACTCAGCCGGGGACGAGCAGTACTTC.

This clone was detected once. The sample contains more than one DNA sequence encoding this CDR3. This rearrangement joins TRBV9 to TRBJ1-3, with D perhaps TRBD1 (6 bases). From germline, CDR1 is SGDLS and CDR2 YYNGEE. Between the trimmed V and J ends, which lost 0 bases and 1 base, there was a span of 8 bases. The CDR3 consists of 15 residues. The CDR3 nucleotides read TGTGCCAGCAGCGTAGTAGGGGGATCTGGAAACACCATATATTTT. Translating it yields CASSVVGGSGNTIYF.

V usage is TRBV13 and J usage is TRBJ2-1; D gene unclear. This CDR3 comprises 12 residues. CDR1 is PRHDT and CDR2 is FYEKMQ in the germline V gene (reference sequence). Trimming removed 8 bases at V and 0 bases at J, with 5 bases between. The CDR3 DNA sequence: TGTGCCAGCGTGAGCTCCTACAATGAGCAGTTCTTC. Translated, it gives CASVSSYNEQFF.

V is TRBV6-5 and J is TRBJ2-3; TRBD1 aligns across 7 bases. Per the germline V gene, CDR1 is MNHEY and CDR2 is SVGAGI. The junction had 3 bases not matched to a gene; V was cut back by 2 bases and J by 4 bases. The CDR3 length is 14 residues. The CDR3, as DNA: TGTGCCAGCAGTTACCCGACAGGGTCAGATACGCAGTATTTT. Amino acids: CASSYPTGSDTQYF.